This T cell receptor (beta chain) was recovered during a study of shared clonotypes between healthy human individuals. Study-level results: The authors sampled blood alone, and tissue repertoires likely differ. The genetic and exposure-history diversity represented was limited by few donors.

Clones were read by immunoSEQ multiplex PCR, and TCRdb kept only the in-frame ones, dropping some. This table holds some 740,000 clones, 80% to 95% found once. With 2 bases removed from V and 2 bases from J, the gap between germline ends came to 13 bases. The CDR3 has 15 residues. CDR1 and CDR2 (germline): SGHTA, FQGNSA. Naive CD8 populations comprised CD45RO-negative cells positively selected for CCR7, excluding terminally differentiated effector memory CD45RA+ cells. All the donors were Caucasian adults who lived in Nashville, Tennessee. As concerns this clone: Its antigen is currently unknown.

The chain employs TRBV7-2 and TRBJ2-7; no clear D. Sequencing was done on a sample of naive CD8+ T cells sorted from blood. This TCR was sampled from a man aged 30 to 39 in good health. DNA for the CDR3: TGTGCCAGCAGCTTATGGTCCCAAGGACCCTACGAGCAGTACTTC. Translated, it gives CASSLWSQGPYEQYF.